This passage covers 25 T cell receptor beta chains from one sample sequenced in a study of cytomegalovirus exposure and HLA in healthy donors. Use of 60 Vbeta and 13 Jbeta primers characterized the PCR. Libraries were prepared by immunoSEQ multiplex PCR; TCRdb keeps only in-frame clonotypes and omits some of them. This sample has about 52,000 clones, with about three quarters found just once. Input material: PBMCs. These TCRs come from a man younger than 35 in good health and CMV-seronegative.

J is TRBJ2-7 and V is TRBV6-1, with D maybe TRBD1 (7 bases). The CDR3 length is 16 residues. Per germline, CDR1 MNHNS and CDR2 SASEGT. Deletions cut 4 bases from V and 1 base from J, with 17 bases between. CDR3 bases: TGTGCCAGCAGTGGGACAGGAGGGCGAGTATCCTACGAGCAGTACTTC. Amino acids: CASSGTGGRVSYEQYF.

In nucleotides, the CDR3 is TGCAGTGCTACGGGGAGAGAGCAGTACTTC. Residues: CSATGREQYF. The chain couples TRBV20-1 to TRBJ2-7; tentatively, D is TRBD2 (5 bases). V was shortened by 4 bases and J by 7 bases, with 8 bases between the two germline ends. The CDR3 runs to 10 residues. Germline values: CDR1 DFQATT, CDR2 SNEGSKA (reference sequence).

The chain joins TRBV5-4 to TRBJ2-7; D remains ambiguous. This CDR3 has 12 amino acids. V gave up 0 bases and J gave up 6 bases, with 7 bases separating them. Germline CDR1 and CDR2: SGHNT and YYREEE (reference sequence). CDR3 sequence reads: CASSLGRSEQYF. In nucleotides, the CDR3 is TGTGCCAGCAGCTTGGGTCGGTCCGAGCAGTACTTC.

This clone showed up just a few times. The CDR3 loop reads CASSYSWENQPQHF. CDR3 coding DNA: TGTGCCAGCAGTTACTCGTGGGAGAATCAGCCCCAGCATTTT. This chain uses TRBV6-5 with TRBJ1-5; D gene uncertain. The CDR3 covers 14 residues. The germline CDR1 and CDR2 sequences are MNHEY and SVGAGI. Between the trimmed V and J ends, which lost 0 bases and 4 bases, there was a span of 7 bases.

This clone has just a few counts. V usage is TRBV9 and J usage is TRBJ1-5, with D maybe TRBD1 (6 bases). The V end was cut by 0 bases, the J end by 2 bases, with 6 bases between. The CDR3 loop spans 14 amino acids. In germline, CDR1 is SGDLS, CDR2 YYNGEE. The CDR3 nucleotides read TGTGCCAGCAGCGTAGGACAGGGCAATCAGCCCCAGCATTTT. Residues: CASSVGQGNQPQHF.

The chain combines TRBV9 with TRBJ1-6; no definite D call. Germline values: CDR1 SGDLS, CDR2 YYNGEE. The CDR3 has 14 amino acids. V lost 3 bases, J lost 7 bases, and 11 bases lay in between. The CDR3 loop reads CASSAPGGNSPLHF. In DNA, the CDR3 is TGTGCCAGCAGCGCCCCGGGAGGCAATTCACCCCTCCACTTT. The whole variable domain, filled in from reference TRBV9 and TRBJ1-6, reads DSGVTQTPKHLITATGQRVTLRCSPRSGDLSVYWYQQSLDQGLQFLIQYYNGEERAKGNILERFSAQQFPDLHSELNLSSLELGDSALYFCASSAPGGNSPLHFGNGTRLTVT.

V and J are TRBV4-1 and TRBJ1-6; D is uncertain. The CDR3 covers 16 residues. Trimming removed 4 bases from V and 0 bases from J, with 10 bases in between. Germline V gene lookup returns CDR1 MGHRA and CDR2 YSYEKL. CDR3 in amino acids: CASSPGTSSYNSPLHF. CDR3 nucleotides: TGCGCCAGCAGCCCAGGAACGAGCTCCTATAATTCACCCCTCCACTTT.

In DNA form, the CDR3 reads TGTGCCAGCAGCGTCGAGTTTAGTCTTGAGTACGAGCAGTACTTC. It codes for CASSVEFSLEYEQYF. V usage is TRBV4-2 and J usage is TRBJ2-7, with no clear D. V was clipped by 5 bases and J by 4 bases, with 18 bases between them. There are 15 residues in the CDR3. CDR1 is LGHNA and CDR2 is YNFKEQ in the germline V gene.

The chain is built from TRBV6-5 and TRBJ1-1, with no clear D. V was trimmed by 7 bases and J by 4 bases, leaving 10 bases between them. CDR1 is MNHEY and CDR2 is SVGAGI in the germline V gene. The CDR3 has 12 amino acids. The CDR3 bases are TGTGCCAGCACCTCCCCGGGCACTGAAGCTTTCTTT. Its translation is CASTSPGTEAFF.

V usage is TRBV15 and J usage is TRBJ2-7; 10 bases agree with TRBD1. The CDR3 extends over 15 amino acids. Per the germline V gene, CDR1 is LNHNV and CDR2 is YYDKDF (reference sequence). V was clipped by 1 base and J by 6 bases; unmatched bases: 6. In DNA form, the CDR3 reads TGTGCCACCAGCAGAGGGACAGGGGGATTCCTCGAGCAGTACTTC. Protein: CATSRGTGGFLEQYF.

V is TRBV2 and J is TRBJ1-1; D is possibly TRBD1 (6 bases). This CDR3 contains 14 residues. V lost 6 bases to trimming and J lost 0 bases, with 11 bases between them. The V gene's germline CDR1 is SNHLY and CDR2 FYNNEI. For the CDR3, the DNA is TGTGCCAGCAGAGCGCGGACAGTGAACACTGAAGCTTTCTTT. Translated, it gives CASRARTVNTEAFF.

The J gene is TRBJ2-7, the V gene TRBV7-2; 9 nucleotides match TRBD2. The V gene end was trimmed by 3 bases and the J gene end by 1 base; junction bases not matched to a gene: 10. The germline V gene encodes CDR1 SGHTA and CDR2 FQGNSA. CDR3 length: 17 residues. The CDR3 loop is CASSFQPGGRGSYEQYF. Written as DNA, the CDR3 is TGTGCCAGCAGCTTCCAGCCCGGCGGGAGGGGTTCCTACGAGCAGTACTTC. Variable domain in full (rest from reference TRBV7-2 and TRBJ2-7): GAGVSQSPSNKVTEKGKDVELRCDPISGHTALYWYRQSLGQGLEFLIYFQGNSAPDKSGLPSDRFSAERTGGSVSTLTIQRTQQEDSAVYLCASSFQPGGRGSYEQYFGPGTRLTVT.

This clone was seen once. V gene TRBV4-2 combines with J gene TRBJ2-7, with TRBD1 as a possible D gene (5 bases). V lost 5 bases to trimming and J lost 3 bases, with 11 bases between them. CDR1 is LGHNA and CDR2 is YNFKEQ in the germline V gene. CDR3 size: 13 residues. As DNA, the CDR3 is TGTGCCAGCAGCTCCCTGCAGGGCTACGAGCAGTACTTC. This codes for CASSSLQGYEQYF.

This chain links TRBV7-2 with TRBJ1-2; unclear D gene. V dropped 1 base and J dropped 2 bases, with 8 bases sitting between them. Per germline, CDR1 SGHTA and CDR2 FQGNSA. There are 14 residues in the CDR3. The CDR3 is CASSLDMQNYGYTF. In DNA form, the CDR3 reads TGTGCCAGCAGCTTAGATATGCAGAACTATGGCTACACCTTC.

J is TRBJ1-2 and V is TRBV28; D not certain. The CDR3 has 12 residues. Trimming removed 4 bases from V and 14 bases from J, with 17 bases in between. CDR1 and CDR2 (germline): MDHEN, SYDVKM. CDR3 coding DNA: TGTGCCAGCAGTTCCCCCCGGGGTGCTGGAACCTTC. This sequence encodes CASSSPRGAGTF.

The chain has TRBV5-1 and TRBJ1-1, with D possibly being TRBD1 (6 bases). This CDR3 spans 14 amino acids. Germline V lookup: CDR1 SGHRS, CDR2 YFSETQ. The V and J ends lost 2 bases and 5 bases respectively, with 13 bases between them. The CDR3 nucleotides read TGCGCCAGCAGCTTCTCGGCAGGGGTGACTGAAGCTTTCTTT. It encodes CASSFSAGVTEAFF. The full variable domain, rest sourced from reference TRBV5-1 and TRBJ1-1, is KAGVTQTPRYLIKTRGQQVTLSCSPISGHRSVSWYQQTPGQGLQFLFEYFSETQRNKGNFPGRFSGRQFSNSRSEMNVSTLELGDSALYLCASSFSAGVTEAFFGQGTRLTVV.

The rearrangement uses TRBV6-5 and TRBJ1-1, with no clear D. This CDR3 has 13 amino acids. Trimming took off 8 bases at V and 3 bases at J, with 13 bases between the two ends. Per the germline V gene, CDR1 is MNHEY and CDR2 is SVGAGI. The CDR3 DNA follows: TGTGCCAGCCGTCGGGGTGTGGACACTGAAGCTTTCTTT. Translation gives CASRRGVDTEAFF.

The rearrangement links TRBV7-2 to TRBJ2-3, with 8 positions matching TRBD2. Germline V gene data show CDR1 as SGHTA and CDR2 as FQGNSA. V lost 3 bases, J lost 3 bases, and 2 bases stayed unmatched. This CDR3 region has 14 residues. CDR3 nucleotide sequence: TGTGCCAGCAGCTTCAGCGGGAGTACAGATACGCAGTATTTT. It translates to CASSFSGSTDTQYF.

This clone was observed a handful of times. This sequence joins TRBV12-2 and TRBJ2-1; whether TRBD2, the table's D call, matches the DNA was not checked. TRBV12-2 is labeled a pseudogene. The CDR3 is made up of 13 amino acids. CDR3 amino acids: CASDGQRDNEQFF. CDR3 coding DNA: TGTGCAAGTGATGGCCAGCGGGACAATGAGCAGTTCTTC.

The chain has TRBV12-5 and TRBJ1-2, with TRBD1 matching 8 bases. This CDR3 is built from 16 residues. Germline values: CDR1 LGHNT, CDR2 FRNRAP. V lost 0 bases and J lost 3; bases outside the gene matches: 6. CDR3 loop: CASGLVFETGDYGYTF. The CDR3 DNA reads TGTGCTAGTGGTTTGGTTTTTGAGACAGGGGACTATGGCTACACCTTC.

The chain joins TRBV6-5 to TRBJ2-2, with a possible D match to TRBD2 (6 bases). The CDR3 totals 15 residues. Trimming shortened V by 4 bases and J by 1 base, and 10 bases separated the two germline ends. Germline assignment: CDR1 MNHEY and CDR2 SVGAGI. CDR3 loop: CASSSGGVNTGELFF. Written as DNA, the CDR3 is TGTGCCAGCAGTTCTGGCGGGGTGAACACCGGGGAGCTGTTTTTT.

CDR3 residues: CASSKTGGGYEQYF. CDR3 DNA: TGTGCCAGCAGCAAGACAGGGGGCGGATACGAGCAGTACTTC. The rearrangement joins TRBV7-9 to TRBJ2-7, with 10 bases fitting TRBD1. This CDR3 comprises 14 residues. Germline V gene sequence: CDR1 SEHNR, CDR2 FQNEAQ (reference sequence). Unmatched junction bases numbered 5, after V lost 5 bases and J lost 4 bases.

DNA of the CDR3: TGCAGCGTTGGGACTCTCGGCGGTCAGCCCCAGCATTTT. It encodes CSVGTLGGQPQHF. This chain uses TRBV29-1 with TRBJ1-5; D is ambiguous. Germline CDR1 SQVTM, CDR2 ANQGSEA. This CDR3 has 13 residues. Trimming left V 4 bases short and J 6 bases short, with 13 bases between.

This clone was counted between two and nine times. CDR3: CASRYRDRQNTEAFF. The CDR3 coding sequence is TGTGCCAGCAGATACCGGGACAGACAGAACACTGAAGCTTTCTTT. The chain combines TRBV6-5 with TRBJ1-1, with TRBD1 matching over 7 bases. Per germline, CDR1 MNHEY and CDR2 SVGAGI. The CDR3 covers 15 residues. The junction had 8 bases not matched to a gene; V was cut back by 6 bases and J by 1 base.

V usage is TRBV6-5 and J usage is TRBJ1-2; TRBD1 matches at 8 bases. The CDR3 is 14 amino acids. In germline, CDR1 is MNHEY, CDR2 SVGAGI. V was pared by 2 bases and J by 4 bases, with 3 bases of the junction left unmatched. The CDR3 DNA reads TGTGCCAGCAGTTACGGGGGACAGGTCTATGGCTACACCTTC. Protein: CASSYGGQVYGYTF.